This TCR beta chain was sequenced during a study of CD8+ T cells in alopecia areata. The V end was cut by 7 bases, the J end by 0 bases, with 4 bases between. Germline loops: CDR1 MNHEY, CDR2 SMNVEV (reference sequence). The CDR3 covers 13 residues. Treatment meaning: oral pan-JAK inhibitor, 5-10 mg twice daily. Once RNA had been extracted, it was reverse transcribed into cDNA to act as the sequencing template. The repertoire was sequenced with immunoSEQ multiplex PCR; TCRdb's copy has only in-frame clones and lacks some. The table includes 120,000 or so clones, approximately 59% detected once. The chain recombines TRBV27 with TRBJ2-6; D is ambiguous. This TCR derives from a human donor with alopecia areata. Sequenced material: CD8+ T cells sorted from blood, taken at week 4, from a patient treated with tofacitinib. CDR3 amino acids: CASTFSGANVLTF. The CDR3, as DNA: TGTGCCAGCACTTTCTCTGGGGCCAACGTCCTGACTTTC. The variable domain in full, with the rest retrieved from reference TRBV27 and TRBJ2-6, is EAQVTQNPRYLITVTGKKLTVTCSQNMNHEYMSWYRQDPGLGLRQIYYSMNVEVTDKGDVPEGYKVSRKEKRNFPLILESPSPNQTSLYFCASTFSGANVLTFGAGSRLTVL.